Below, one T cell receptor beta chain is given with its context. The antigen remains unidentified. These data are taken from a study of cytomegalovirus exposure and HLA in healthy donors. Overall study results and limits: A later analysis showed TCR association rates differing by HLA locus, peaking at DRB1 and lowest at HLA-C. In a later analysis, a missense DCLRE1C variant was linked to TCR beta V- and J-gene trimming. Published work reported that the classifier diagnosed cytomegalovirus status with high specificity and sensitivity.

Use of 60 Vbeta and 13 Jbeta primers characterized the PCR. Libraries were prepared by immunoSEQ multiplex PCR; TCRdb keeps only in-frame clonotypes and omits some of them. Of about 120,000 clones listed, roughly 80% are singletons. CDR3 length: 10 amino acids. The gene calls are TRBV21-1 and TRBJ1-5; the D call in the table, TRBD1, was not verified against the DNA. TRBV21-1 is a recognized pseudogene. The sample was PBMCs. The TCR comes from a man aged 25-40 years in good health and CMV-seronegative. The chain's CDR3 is CASPQEPQHF. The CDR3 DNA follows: TGTGCCAGCCCACAGGAGCCCCAGCATTTT.